These 28 T cell receptor beta chains were sequenced from one sample in a study of blood T cell repertoires in COVID-19. Profiling relied on immunoSEQ multiplex PCR, and the TCRdb table lists in-frame clones only, not all of them. Among under 250,000 clones listed, less than 85% were seen once. Sequenced material: peripheral blood. These receptors all stem from a woman between 70 and 85 years old with active or convalescent COVID-19.

This chain connects TRBV19 to TRBJ2-1; D is perhaps TRBD1 (5 bases). The CDR3 is 14 residues long. Germline V gene data show CDR1 as LNHDA and CDR2 as SQIVND (reference sequence). Trimming removed 5 bases from V and 7 bases from J, with 15 bases in between. The CDR3 loop is CASSLQALGNEQFF. CDR3 sequence (DNA): TGTGCCAGTAGTCTACAGGCTCTCGGGAATGAGCAGTTCTTC.

In this sample, this clone turned up once. CDR3 residues: CASSFGVGQGARNEQFF. The DNA for the CDR3 is TGTGCCAGCAGCTTTGGGGTAGGACAGGGGGCTAGAAATGAGCAGTTCTTC. This chain connects TRBV7-2 to TRBJ2-1; 11 nucleotides agree with TRBD1. The CDR3 runs to 17 residues. Germline CDR1 and CDR2: SGHTA and FQGNSA. V trimming: 3 bases; J trimming: 7 bases; junction bases outside the gene matches: 11.

The chain employs TRBV5-1 and TRBJ2-1, with D perhaps matching TRBD1 (6 bases). The CDR3 has 16 residues. Germline V lookup: CDR1 SGHRS, CDR2 YFSETQ. V lost 4 bases and J lost 6, with 20 bases in between. CDR3 DNA sequence: TGCGCCAGCAGCCCCTCTAGACAGGTTAGAACCAATGAGCAGTTCTTC. This gives the protein CASSPSRQVRTNEQFF.

This chain joins TRBV18 and TRBJ2-3, with D possibly being TRBD1 (6 bases). Trimming took off 2 bases at V and 1 base at J, with 10 bases between the two ends. Per the germline V gene, CDR1 is KGHSH and CDR2 is LQKENI. The CDR3 has 15 amino acids. CDR3 nucleotides: TGTGCCAGCTCACCAAGGGGGTACGGCACAGATACGCAGTATTTT. Its translation is CASSPRGYGTDTQYF.

This clone was detected only once. The J gene is TRBJ1-5, the V gene TRBV7-9; TRBD1 matches 8 bases. CDR3 length: 14 amino acids. Germline CDR1 SEHNR, CDR2 FQNEAQ (reference sequence). Unmatched junction bases numbered 7, after V lost 5 bases and J lost 7 bases. In nucleotides, the CDR3 is TGTGCCAGCAGCGTACAGGGGGGTGAGCAGCCCCAGCATTTT. Its translation is CASSVQGGEQPQHF.

This clone has only a few counts. This sequence joins TRBV5-4 and TRBJ2-2, with a possible D match to TRBD2 (6 bases). The germline CDR1 and CDR2 sequences are SGHNT and YYREEE (reference sequence). This CDR3 is built from 16 residues. V lost 5 bases to trimming and J lost 0 bases, with 14 bases between them. The DNA for the CDR3 is TGTGCCAGCAGTTTAACTAGCAGACCGAACACCGGGGAGCTGTTTTTT. Translation gives CASSLTSRPNTGELFF.

Turning to this clone: A much larger clone is a single base away; this may be a read error. This chain uses TRBV9 with TRBJ1-1; 7 bases match TRBD1. Trimming cost V 0 bases and J 4 bases; bases outside gene matches: 0. The CDR3 has 13 residues. The V gene's germline CDR1 is SGDLS and CDR2 YYNGEE. The CDR3 DNA sequence: TGTGCCAGCAGCGTAGACAGGGGCACTGAAGCTTTCTTT. Translating it yields CASSVDRGTEAFF.

The genes are TRBV3-1 (or the pseudogene TRBV3-2) and TRBJ1-6, with a tentative D call TRBD1 (5 bases). The CDR3 is made up of 15 amino acids. Germline values: CDR1 LGHDT, CDR2 YNNKEL (reference sequence). Trimming left V 2 bases short and J 6 bases short, with 11 bases between. The CDR3 sequence is CASSQMTAGNSPLHF. Written as DNA, the CDR3 is TGTGCCAGCAGCCAAATGACAGCGGGTAATTCACCCCTCCACTTT.

The genes are TRBV4-1 and TRBJ1-5, with D hard to call. CDR3 length equals 13 residues. V lost 6 bases to trimming and J lost 9 bases, with 15 bases between them. CDR1 and CDR2 (germline): MGHRA, YSYEKL. The CDR3 loop reads CASSPTFRGPQHF. DNA for the CDR3: TGCGCCAGCAGTCCGACGTTCCGCGGGCCCCAGCATTTT.

V usage is TRBV6-6 and J usage is TRBJ1-4, with 8 nucleotides matching TRBD1. With V trimmed by 6 bases and J by 5 bases, 8 bases remained unmatched. The CDR3 spans 15 residues. In germline, CDR1 is MNHNY, CDR2 SVGAGI (reference sequence). The CDR3 nucleotides are TGTGCCAGCAGCCCTCAGGGGACAGGCAATGAAAAACTGTTTTTT. It encodes CASSPQGTGNEKLFF.

This clone was counted only a few times. The chain is built from TRBV4-1 and TRBJ2-7, with TRBD1 matching over 7 bases. With V trimmed by 2 bases and J by 0 bases, 1 base remained unmatched. This CDR3 contains 14 residues. Germline CDR1 MGHRA, CDR2 YSYEKL. This CDR3 is CASSQRTGSYEQYF. Written as DNA, the CDR3 is TGCGCCAGCAGCCAAAGGACAGGCTCCTACGAGCAGTACTTC.

The V call is TRBV5-6, the J call TRBJ1-1, with a weak D call TRBD1 (6 bases). V was pared by 2 bases and J by 3 bases, with 11 bases between. The CDR3 has 14 residues. The germline V gene has CDR1 SGHDT and CDR2 YYEEEE. The chain's CDR3 is CASSFGQSDTEAFF. The CDR3 DNA reads TGTGCCAGCAGCTTTGGACAGTCTGACACTGAAGCTTTCTTT.

This rearrangement joins TRBV14 to TRBJ1-1; 11 bases are a match to TRBD1. V gave up 4 bases and J gave up 5 bases; unmatched junction bases: 9. This CDR3 has 16 residues. Germline loops: CDR1 SGHDN, CDR2 FVKESK. The DNA of the CDR3 is TGTGCCAGCAGCCGACCCGGACAGGGGGCGCGGACTGAAGCTTTCTTT. It specifies CASSRPGQGARTEAFF.

The chain couples TRBV19 to TRBJ1-5; TRBD1 aligns across 7 bases. Per the germline V gene, CDR1 is LNHDA and CDR2 is SQIVND (reference sequence). With V trimmed by 6 bases and J by 5 bases, 4 bases remained unmatched. The CDR3 totals 13 residues. As DNA, the CDR3 is TGTGCCAGTAGCCCCACAGGGGATCAGCCCCAGCATTTT. Its translation: CASSPTGDQPQHF.

The chain recombines TRBV28 with TRBJ2-1; 8 bases are shared with TRBD2. This CDR3 contains 16 residues. CDR1 and CDR2 from the germline V gene are MDHEN and SYDVKM. The V gene end was trimmed by 5 bases and the J gene end by 0 bases; junction bases not matched to a gene: 6. The CDR3 sequence: CASSITSGSSYNEQFF. CDR3 DNA sequence: TGTGCCAGCAGTATTACTAGCGGTAGCTCCTACAATGAGCAGTTCTTC.

The V call is TRBV30, the J call TRBJ1-6, with TRBD1 as a possible D gene (6 bases). The CDR3 sequence is 16 residues long. CDR1 and CDR2 from the germline V gene are GTSNPN and SVGIG (reference sequence). Trimming cost V 2 bases and J 2 bases, with 13 bases left between them. CDR3 region: CAWSSWRTAYNSPLHF. CDR3 coding DNA: TGTGCCTGGAGTTCCTGGCGGACAGCCTATAATTCACCCCTCCACTTT.

The chain is built from TRBV18 and TRBJ1-3; no definite D call. The germline V and J ends were trimmed by 3 bases and 3 bases, with 15 bases remaining between them. CDR3 length: 16 residues. Germline loops: CDR1 KGHSH, CDR2 LQKENI. The CDR3 sequence: CASSPKNAGYGNTIYF. DNA of the CDR3: TGTGCCAGCTCACCGAAAAACGCAGGCTATGGAAACACCATATATTTT.

The rearrangement uses TRBV7-2 and TRBJ2-5; D is unresolved. The CDR3 covers 14 residues. Germline lookup yields CDR1 SGHTA and CDR2 FQGNSA. Trimming cost V 1 base and J 4 bases, with 10 bases left between them. Here the CDR3 reads CASSLGPIRETQYF. The CDR3 DNA follows: TGTGCCAGCAGCTTAGGCCCTATCCGAGAGACCCAGTACTTC. Full variable domain (rest looked up from reference TRBV7-2 and TRBJ2-5): GAGVSQSPSNKVTEKGKDVELRCDPISGHTALYWYRQSLGQGLEFLIYFQGNSAPDKSGLPSDRFSAERTGGSVSTLTIQRTQQEDSAVYLCASSLGPIRETQYFGPGTRLLVL.

The chain employs TRBV4-2 and TRBJ2-6; D remains ambiguous. Germline CDR1 reads LGHNA; CDR2 reads YNFKEQ. V lost 4 bases and J lost 0, with 4 bases in between. The CDR3 has 14 residues. In DNA, the CDR3 is TGTGCCAGCAGCCGAGCCTCTGGGGCCAACGTCCTGACTTTC. This codes for CASSRASGANVLTF.

The rearrangement links TRBV3-1 (or the pseudogene TRBV3-2) to TRBJ1-1; tentative D call: TRBD1 (5 bases). The germline V and J ends were trimmed by 1 base and 4 bases, with 7 bases remaining between them. The CDR3 has 13 amino acids. Per germline, CDR1 LGHDT and CDR2 YNNKEL (reference sequence). This CDR3 reads CASSQGGRTEAFF. The CDR3 DNA follows: TGTGCCAGCAGCCAAGGGGGCCGCACTGAAGCTTTCTTT.

The rearrangement links TRBV7-9 to TRBJ1-1, with D uncertain. Germline lookup yields CDR1 SEHNR and CDR2 FQNEAQ (reference sequence). The CDR3 covers 14 residues. V lost 5 bases to trimming and J lost 4 bases, with 14 bases between them. This CDR3 is CASSPGLWTTEAFF. CDR3 in DNA: TGTGCCAGCAGCCCCGGACTCTGGACCACTGAAGCTTTCTTT.

The CDR3 loop is CASSPRQGDYEAFF. CDR3 in DNA: TGTGCCAGCAGCCCTCGGCAGGGGGATTATGAAGCTTTCTTT. This rearrangement joins TRBV16 to TRBJ1-1; 7 bases are shared with TRBD1. Germline V CDR1 and CDR2: KGHSY, FQNENV. V lost 4 bases and J lost 7; bases outside the gene matches: 9. The CDR3 has 14 amino acids.

This clone appeared once. J is TRBJ2-7 and V is TRBV3-1 (or the pseudogene TRBV3-2); 8 nucleotides line up with TRBD1. Looked up from germline, CDR1 is LGHDT and CDR2 is YNNKEL (reference sequence). V trimming: 4 bases; J trimming: 6 bases; junction bases outside the gene matches: 14. The CDR3 has 16 residues. The CDR3: CASSRLLGQGEGEQYF. DNA for the CDR3: TGTGCCAGCAGCCGTCTGTTAGGACAGGGAGAAGGCGAGCAGTACTTC.

The DNA of the CDR3 is TGTGCCAGCAGCTTAACCCCGAGAGGCGGGAGGACTGAAGCTTTCTTT. Protein product: CASSLTPRGGRTEAFF. This chain connects TRBV7-3 to TRBJ1-1, with unresolved D. Germline values: CDR1 SGHTA, CDR2 FQGTGA. Trimming removed 0 bases at V and 5 bases at J, with 16 bases between. The CDR3 covers 16 residues.

The chain joins TRBV2 to TRBJ2-2; 11 bases line up with TRBD2. The germline V gene has CDR1 SNHLY and CDR2 FYNNEI. V shed 3 bases and J 7 bases; nucleotides not matched to a gene: 7. The CDR3 consists of 16 residues. The CDR3 loop reads CASSDGLAGGVGELFF. The CDR3 DNA reads TGTGCCAGCAGTGACGGGCTAGCGGGGGGTGTCGGGGAGCTGTTTTTT. Together with reference TRBV2 and TRBJ2-2, the CDR3 gives the full variable domain: EPEVTQTPSHQVTQMGQEVILRCVPISNHLYFYWYRQILGQKVEFLVSFYNNEISEKSEIFDDQFSVERPDGSNFTLKIRSTKLEDSAMYFCASSDGLAGGVGELFFGEGSRLTVL.

A single count supports this clone. V usage is TRBV9 and J usage is TRBJ1-4; TRBD1 might be the D (5 bases). The CDR3 consists of 15 residues. The germline V gene encodes CDR1 SGDLS and CDR2 YYNGEE. Trimming shortened V by 3 bases and J by 8 bases, and 17 bases separated the two germline ends. As DNA, the CDR3 is TGTGCCAGCAGCGCCGGGACGGCCGCGGGAGAAAAACTGTTTTTT. Protein: CASSAGTAAGEKLFF.

V usage is TRBV2 and J usage is TRBJ1-1; D is uncertain. The ends were cut back, 2 bases at V and 10 bases at J, with 17 bases in the middle. The length of the CDR3 is 14 residues. Germline V gives CDR1 SNHLY, CDR2 FYNNEI. CDR3 protein: CASSEYGVGEGAFF. As DNA, the CDR3 is TGTGCCAGCAGTGAATATGGGGTGGGTGAGGGAGCTTTCTTT.

The rearrangement links TRBV10-3 to TRBJ2-2; tentative D call: TRBD2 (6 bases). Per germline, CDR1 ENHRY and CDR2 SYGVKD. V lost 9 bases and J lost 2, with 13 bases in between. This CDR3 region has 14 residues. The DNA of the CDR3 is TGTGCCATTACCGGGGACTTAAACACCGGGGAGCTGTTTTTT. Encoded protein: CAITGDLNTGELFF.